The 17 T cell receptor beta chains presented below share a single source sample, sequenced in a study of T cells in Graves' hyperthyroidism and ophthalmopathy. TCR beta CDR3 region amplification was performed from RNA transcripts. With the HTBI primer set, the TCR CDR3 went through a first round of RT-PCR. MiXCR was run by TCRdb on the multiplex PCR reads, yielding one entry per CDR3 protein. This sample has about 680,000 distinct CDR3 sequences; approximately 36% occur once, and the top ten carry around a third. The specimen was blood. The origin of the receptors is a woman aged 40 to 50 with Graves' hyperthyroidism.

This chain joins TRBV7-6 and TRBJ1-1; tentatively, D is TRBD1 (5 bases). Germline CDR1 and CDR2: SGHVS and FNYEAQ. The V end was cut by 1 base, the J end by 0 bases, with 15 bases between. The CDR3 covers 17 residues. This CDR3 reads CASSLGVGGLMNTEAFF. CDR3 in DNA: TGTGCCAGCAGCTTAGGAGTTGGGGGACTCATGAACACTGAAGCTTTCTTT. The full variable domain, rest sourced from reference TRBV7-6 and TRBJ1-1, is GAGVSQSPRYKVTKRGQDVALRCDPISGHVSLYWYRQALGQGPEFLTYFNYEAQQDKSGLPNDRFSAERPEGSISTLTIQRTEQRDSAMYRCASSLGVGGLMNTEAFFGQGTRLTVV.

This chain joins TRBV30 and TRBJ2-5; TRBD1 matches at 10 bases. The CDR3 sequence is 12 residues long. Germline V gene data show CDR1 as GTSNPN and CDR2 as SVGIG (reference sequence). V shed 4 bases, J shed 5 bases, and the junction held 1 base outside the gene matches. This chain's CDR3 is CAWKGQGETQYF. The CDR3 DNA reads TGTGCCTGGAAGGGACAGGGGGAGACCCAGTACTTC. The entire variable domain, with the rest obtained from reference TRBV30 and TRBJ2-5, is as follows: SQTIHQWPATLVQPVGSPLSLECTVEGTSNPNLYWYRQAAGRGLQLLFYSVGIGQISSEVPQNLSASRPQDRQFILSSKKLLLSDSGFYLCAWKGQGETQYFGPGTRLLVL.

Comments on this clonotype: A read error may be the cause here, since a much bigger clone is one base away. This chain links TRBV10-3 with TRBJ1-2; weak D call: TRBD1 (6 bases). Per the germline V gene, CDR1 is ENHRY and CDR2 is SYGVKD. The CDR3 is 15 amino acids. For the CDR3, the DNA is TGTGCCATCAGTGAGGCTCAGGGGAGCGACTATGGCCACACCTTC. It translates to CAISEAQGSDYGHTF.

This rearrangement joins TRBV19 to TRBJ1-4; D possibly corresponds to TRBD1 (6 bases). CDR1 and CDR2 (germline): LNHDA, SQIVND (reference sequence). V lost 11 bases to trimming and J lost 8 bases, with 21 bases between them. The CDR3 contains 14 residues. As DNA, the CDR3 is TGTGCCTGTACGACCGCGGCAGGGGAGGAAAAACTGTTTTTT. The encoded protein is CACTTAAGEEKLFF.

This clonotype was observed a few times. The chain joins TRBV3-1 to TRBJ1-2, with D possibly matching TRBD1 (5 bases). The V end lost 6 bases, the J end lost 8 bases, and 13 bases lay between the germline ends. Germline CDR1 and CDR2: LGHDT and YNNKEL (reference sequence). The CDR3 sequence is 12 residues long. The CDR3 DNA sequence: TGTGCCAGCAGTTATGGGACCCGAGGCTACACCTTC. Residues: CASSYGTRGYTF.

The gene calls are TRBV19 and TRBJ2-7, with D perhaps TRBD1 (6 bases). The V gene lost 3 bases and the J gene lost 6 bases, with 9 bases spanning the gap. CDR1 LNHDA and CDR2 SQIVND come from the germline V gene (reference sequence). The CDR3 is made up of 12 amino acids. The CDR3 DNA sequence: TGTGCCAGTAGTATTCTCAGGGGCGAGCAGTACTTC. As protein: CASSILRGEQYF.

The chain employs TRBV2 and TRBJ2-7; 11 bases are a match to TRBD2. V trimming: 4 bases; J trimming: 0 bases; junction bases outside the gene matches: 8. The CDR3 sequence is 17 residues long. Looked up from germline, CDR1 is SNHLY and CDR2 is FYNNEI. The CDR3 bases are TGTGCCAGCAGTGGAGCGACTAGCGGGACCGTCTCCTACGAGCAGTACTTC. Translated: CASSGATSGTVSYEQYF.

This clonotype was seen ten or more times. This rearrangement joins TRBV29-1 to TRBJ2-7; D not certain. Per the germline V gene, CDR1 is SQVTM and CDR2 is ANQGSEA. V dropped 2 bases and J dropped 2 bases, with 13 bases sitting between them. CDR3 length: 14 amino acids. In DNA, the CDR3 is TGCAGCGTTGAAACCCCCCGGCGCCCCTACGAGCAGTACTTC. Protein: CSVETPRRPYEQYF.

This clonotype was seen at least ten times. The CDR3 loop is CASSGARYGYTF. The CDR3 bases are TGTGCCAGCTCGGGGGCGCGCTATGGCTACACCTTC. This chain links TRBV12-3 or TRBV12-4 with TRBJ1-2; the D gene is possibly TRBD1 (6 bases). Trimming stripped 8 bases from V and 4 bases from J, with 11 bases between. The CDR3 covers 12 residues.

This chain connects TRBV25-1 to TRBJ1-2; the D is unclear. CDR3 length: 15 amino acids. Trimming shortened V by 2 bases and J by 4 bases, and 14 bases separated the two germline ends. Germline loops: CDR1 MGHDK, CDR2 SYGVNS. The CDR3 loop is CASSEPIRSSYGYTF. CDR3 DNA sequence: TGTGCCAGCAGTGAACCGATCCGGAGCTCCTATGGCTACACCTTC.

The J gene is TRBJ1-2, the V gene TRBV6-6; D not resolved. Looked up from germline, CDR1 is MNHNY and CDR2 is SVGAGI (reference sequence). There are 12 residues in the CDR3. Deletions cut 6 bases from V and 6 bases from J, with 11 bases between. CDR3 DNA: TGTGCCAGCAGATATCAGCGGGATGGCTACACCTTC. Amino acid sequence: CASRYQRDGYTF.

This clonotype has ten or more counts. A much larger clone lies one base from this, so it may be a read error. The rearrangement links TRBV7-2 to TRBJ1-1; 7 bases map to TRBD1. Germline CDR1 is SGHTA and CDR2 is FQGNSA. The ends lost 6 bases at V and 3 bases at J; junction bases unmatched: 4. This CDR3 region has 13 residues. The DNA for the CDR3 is TGTGCCAGCAGTCCTGACAGGGACACTGAAGCTTTCTTT. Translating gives CASSPDRDTEAFF. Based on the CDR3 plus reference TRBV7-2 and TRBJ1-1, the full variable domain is GAGVSQSPSNKVTEKGKDVELRCDPISGHTALYWYRQSLGQGLEFLIYFQGNSAPDKSGLPSDRFSAERTGGSVSTLTIQRTQQEDSAVYLCASSPDRDTEAFFGQGTRLTVV.

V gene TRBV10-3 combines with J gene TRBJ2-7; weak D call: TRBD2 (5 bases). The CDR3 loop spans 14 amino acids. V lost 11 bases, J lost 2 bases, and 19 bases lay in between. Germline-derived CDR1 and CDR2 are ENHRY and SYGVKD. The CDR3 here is CAVTMGEGTYEQYF. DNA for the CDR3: TGTGCCGTAACCATGGGAGAGGGTACCTACGAGCAGTACTTC.

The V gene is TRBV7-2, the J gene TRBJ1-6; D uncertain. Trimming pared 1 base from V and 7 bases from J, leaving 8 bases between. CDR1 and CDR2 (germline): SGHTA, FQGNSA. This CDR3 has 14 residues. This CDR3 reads CASSLEGANSPLHF. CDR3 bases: TGTGCCAGCAGCTTAGAGGGCGCGAATTCACCCCTCCACTTT.

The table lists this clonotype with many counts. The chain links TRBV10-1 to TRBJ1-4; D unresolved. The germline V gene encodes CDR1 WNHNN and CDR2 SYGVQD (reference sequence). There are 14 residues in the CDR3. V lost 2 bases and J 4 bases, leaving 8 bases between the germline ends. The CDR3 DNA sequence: TGCGCCAGCAGTGAGGCCAGGAATAATGAAAAACTGTTTTTT. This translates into CASSEARNNEKLFF.

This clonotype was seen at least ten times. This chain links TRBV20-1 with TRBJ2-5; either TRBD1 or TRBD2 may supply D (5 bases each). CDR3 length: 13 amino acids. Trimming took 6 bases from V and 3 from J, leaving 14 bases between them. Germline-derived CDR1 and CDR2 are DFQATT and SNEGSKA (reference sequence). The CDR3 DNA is TGCAGTGCCCCGGGACCCAATAAAGAGACCCAGTACTTC. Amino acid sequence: CSAPGPNKETQYF.

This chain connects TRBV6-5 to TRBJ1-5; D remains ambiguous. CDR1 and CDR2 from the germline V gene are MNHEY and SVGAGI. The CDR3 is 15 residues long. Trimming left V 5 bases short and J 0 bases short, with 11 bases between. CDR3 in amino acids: CASSAPGYSNQPQHF. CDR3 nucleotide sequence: TGTGCCAGCAGTGCCCCGGGCTATAGCAATCAGCCCCAGCATTTT.